This TCR beta chain originates from a study of cytomegalovirus exposure and HLA in healthy donors. TCRdb keeps only in-frame clones here, not all; method: immunoSEQ multiplex PCR. The table includes 100,000 to 150,000 clones, roughly 87% detected once. CDR1 and CDR2 from the germline V gene are SGHKS and YYEKEE (reference sequence). Trimming cost V 0 bases and J 5 bases; bases outside gene matches: 10. The CDR3 consists of 16 residues. The sequenced material came from PBMCs. V usage is TRBV5-5 and J usage is TRBJ1-1; 7 positions agree with TRBD1. The receptor was isolated from a woman younger than 30 in good health and CMV-seronegative. The CDR3 here is CASSLDGTARTTEAFF. Here the CDR3 DNA reads TGTGCCAGCAGCTTGGACGGGACAGCCAGGACAACTGAAGCTTTCTTT.